The clone carrying this T cell receptor beta chain was counted at least ten times. The CDR3 has 13 amino acids. V lost 4 bases, J lost 9 bases, and 6 bases stayed unmatched. Germline CDR1 reads SQVTM; CDR2 reads ANQGSEA. This sample stems from a study of T-cell reconstitution after alpha-beta-depleted transplantation in children. Preparation of the TCRbeta library used unique molecular identifiers. One entry per CDR3 protein, called by TCRdb with MiXCR from the PCR reads. Of about 72,000 distinct CDR3 sequences detected, more than 5.5% appear once; the ten largest clones hold around 2.4%. The sample consisted of PBMCs from the stem cell graft donor, taken from the stem cell graft. The sequence was obtained from a human donor who donated a stem cell graft to a child with acute lymphoblastic leukemia. This chain connects TRBV29-1 to TRBJ2-1; 10 positions agree with TRBD2. The CDR3 DNA reads TGCAGCGTTGGTCTAAGACTAGCGGGTGAGCAGTTCTTC. It specifies CSVGLRLAGEQFF.